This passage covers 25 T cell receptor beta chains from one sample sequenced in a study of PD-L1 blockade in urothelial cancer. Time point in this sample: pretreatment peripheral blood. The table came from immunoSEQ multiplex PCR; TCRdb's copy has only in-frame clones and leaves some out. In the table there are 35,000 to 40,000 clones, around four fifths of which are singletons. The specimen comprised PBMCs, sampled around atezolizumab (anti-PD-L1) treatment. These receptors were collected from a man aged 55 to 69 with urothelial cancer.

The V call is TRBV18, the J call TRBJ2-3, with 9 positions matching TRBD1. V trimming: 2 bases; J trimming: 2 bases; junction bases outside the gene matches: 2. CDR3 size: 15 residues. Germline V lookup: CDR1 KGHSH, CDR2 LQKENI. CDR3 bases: TGTGCCAGCTCACCAGGGACAGGGTCCACAGATACGCAGTATTTT. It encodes CASSPGTGSTDTQYF.

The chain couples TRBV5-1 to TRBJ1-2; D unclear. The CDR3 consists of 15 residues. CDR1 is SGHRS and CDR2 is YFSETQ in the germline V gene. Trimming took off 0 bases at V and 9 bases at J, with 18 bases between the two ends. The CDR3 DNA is TGCGCCAGCAGCTTGGCACCGCAACCAGGAGGGAGCTACACCTTC. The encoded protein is CASSLAPQPGGSYTF. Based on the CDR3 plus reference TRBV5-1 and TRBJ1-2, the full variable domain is KAGVTQTPRYLIKTRGQQVTLSCSPISGHRSVSWYQQTPGQGLQFLFEYFSETQRNKGNFPGRFSGRQFSNSRSEMNVSTLELGDSALYLCASSLAPQPGGSYTFGSGTRLTVV.

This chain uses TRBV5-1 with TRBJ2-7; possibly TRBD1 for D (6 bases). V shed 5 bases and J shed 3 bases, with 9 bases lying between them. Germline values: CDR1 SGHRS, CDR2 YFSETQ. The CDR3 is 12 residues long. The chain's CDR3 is CASSWDNYEQYF. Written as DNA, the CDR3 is TGCGCCAGCAGTTGGGACAACTACGAGCAGTACTTC.

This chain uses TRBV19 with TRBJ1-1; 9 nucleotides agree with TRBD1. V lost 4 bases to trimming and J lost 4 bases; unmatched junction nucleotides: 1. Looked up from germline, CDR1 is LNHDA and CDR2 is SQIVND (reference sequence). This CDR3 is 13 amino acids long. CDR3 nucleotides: TGTGCCAGTAGTACGACAGGGGGCACTGAAGCTTTCTTT. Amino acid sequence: CASSTTGGTEAFF.

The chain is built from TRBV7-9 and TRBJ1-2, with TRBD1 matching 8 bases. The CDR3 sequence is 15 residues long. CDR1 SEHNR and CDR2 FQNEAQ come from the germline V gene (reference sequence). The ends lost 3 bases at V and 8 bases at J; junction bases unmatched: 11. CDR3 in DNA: TGTGCCAGCAGCTTCCCGTTGCAGGGGGCGCACGGCTACACCTTC. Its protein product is CASSFPLQGAHGYTF.

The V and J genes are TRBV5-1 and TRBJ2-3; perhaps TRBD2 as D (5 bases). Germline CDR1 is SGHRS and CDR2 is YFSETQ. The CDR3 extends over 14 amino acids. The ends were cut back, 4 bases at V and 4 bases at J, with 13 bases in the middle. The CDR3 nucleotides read TGCGCCAGCAGCCCAGACCTAGCTTCAGATACGCAGTATTTT. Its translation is CASSPDLASDTQYF.

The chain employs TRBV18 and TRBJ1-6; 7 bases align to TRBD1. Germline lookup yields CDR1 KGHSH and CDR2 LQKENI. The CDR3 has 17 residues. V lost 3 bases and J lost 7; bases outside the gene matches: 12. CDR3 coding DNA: TGTGCCAGCTCACCGGGACAGACAGGCCTGGGCAATTCACCCCTCCACTTT. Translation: CASSPGQTGLGNSPLHF.

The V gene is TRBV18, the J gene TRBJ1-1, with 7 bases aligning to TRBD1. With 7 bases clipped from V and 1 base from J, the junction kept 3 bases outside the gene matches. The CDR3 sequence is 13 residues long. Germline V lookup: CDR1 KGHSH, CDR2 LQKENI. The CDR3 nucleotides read TGTGCCAGCTTGGGACAGAGGAACACTGAAGCTTTCTTT. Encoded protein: CASLGQRNTEAFF.

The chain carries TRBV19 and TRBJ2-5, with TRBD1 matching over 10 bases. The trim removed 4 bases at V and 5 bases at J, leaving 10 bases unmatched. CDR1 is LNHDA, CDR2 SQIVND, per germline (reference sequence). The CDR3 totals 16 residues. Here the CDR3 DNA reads TGTGCCAGTAGTACCTCCGACAGGGGGCCGGGGGAGACCCAGTACTTC. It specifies CASSTSDRGPGETQYF.

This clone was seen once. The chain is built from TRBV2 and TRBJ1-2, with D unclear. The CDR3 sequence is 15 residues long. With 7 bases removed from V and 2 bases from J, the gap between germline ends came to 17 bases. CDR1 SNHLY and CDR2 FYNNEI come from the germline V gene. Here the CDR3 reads CASTIGLSPNYGYTF. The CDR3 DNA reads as TGTGCCAGCACTATCGGTCTATCACCCAACTATGGCTACACCTTC. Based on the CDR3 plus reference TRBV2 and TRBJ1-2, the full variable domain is EPEVTQTPSHQVTQMGQEVILRCVPISNHLYFYWYRQILGQKVEFLVSFYNNEISEKSEIFDDQFSVERPDGSNFTLKIRSTKLEDSAMYFCASTIGLSPNYGYTFGSGTRLTVV.

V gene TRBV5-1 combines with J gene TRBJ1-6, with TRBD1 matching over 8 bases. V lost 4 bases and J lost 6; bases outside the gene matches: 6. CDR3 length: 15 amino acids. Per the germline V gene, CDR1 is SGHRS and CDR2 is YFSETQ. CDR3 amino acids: CASSPEQGGNSPLHF. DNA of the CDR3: TGCGCCAGCAGCCCGGAACAGGGGGGTAATTCACCCCTCCACTTT.

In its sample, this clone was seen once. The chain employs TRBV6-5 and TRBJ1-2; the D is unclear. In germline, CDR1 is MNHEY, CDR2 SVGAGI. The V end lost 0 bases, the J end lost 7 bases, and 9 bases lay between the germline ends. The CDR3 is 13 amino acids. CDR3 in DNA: TGTGCCAGCAGTTACTCATCGGGTAGTGGCTACACCTTC. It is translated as CASSYSSGSGYTF.

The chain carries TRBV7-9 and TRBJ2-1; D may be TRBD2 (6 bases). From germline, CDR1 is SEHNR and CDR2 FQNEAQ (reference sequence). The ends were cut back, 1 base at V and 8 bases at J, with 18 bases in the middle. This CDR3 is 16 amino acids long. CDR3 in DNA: TGTGCCAGCAGCTTAGTGGGACTCGCAAATGGGGATGAGCAGTTCTTC. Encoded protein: CASSLVGLANGDEQFF.

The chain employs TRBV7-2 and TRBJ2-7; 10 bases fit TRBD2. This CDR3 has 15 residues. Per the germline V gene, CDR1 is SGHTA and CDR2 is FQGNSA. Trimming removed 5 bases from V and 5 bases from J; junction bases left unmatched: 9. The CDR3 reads CASSTPGLAINEQYF. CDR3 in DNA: TGTGCCAGCAGCACTCCGGGACTAGCGATAAACGAGCAGTACTTC.

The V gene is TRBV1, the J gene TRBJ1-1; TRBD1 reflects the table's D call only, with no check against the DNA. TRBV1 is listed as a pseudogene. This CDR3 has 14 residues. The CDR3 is CTSSQDQGNTEAFF. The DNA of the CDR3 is TGCACCAGCAGCCAAGATCAGGGGAACACTGAAGCTTTCTTT.

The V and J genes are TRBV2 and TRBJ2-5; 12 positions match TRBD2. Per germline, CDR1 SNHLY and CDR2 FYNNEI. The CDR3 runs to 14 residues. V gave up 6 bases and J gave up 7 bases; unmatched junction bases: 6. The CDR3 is CASRPSGGAWTQYF. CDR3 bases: TGTGCCAGCAGGCCTAGCGGGGGGGCCTGGACCCAGTACTTC.

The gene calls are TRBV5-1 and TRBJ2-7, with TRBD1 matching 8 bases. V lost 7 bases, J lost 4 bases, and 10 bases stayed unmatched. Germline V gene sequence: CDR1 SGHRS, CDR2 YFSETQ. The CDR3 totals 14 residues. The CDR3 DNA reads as TGCGCCAGCTCTACCGGGACAGGAAATTACGAGCAGTACTTC. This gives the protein CASSTGTGNYEQYF.

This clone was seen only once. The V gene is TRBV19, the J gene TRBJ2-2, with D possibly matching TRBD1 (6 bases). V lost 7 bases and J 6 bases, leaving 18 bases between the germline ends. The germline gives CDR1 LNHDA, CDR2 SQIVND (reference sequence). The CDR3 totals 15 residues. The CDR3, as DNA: TGTGCCAGTACCACACAGGGTTCCGTGGCCGGGGAGCTGTTTTTT. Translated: CASTTQGSVAGELFF.

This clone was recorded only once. The CDR3 bases are TGCGCCAGCAGCGGGGACAGTAATGAAAAACTGTTTTTT. Translated, it gives CASSGDSNEKLFF. The rearrangement links TRBV5-1 to TRBJ1-4; 7 bases match TRBD1. From germline, CDR1 is SGHRS and CDR2 YFSETQ. This CDR3 has 13 residues. The trim removed 4 bases at V and 4 bases at J, leaving 1 base unmatched.

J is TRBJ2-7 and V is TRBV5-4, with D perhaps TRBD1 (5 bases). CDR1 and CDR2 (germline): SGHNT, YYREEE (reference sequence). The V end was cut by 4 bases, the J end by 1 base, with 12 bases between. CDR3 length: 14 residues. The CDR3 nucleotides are TGTGCCAGCAGCAAGACAGCCCTATCCTACGAGCAGTACTTC. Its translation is CASSKTALSYEQYF.

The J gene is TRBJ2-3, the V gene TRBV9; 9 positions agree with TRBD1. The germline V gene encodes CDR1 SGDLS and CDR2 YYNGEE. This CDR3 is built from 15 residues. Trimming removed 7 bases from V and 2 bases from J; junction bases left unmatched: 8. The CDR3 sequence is CASGSGTGITDTQYF. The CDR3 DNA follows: TGTGCCAGCGGGTCCGGGACAGGGATCACAGATACGCAGTATTTT.

Here the CDR3 reads CASSTGTGDSYEQYF. DNA for the CDR3: TGCGCCAGCAGCACCGGGACAGGTGACTCCTACGAGCAGTACTTC. The chain employs TRBV5-1 and TRBJ2-7; 8 nucleotides line up with TRBD1. The J segment lost 0 bases and the V segment lost 4 bases, leaving 6 bases of the junction unmatched. The CDR3 length is 15 residues. The germline gives CDR1 SGHRS, CDR2 YFSETQ.

The DNA of the CDR3 is TGTGCCAGCAGCGGCTTTGGACAGGTCTCTGGAAACACCATATATTTT. The encoded protein is CASSGFGQVSGNTIYF. The chain recombines TRBV9 with TRBJ1-3; TRBD1 agrees at 7 bases. With V trimmed by 3 bases and J by 0 bases, 6 bases remained unmatched. Germline loops: CDR1 SGDLS, CDR2 YYNGEE. The CDR3 is 16 residues long.

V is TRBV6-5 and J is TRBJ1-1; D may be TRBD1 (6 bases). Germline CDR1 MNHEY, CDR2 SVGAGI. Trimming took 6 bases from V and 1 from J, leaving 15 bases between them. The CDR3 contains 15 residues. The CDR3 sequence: CASRPGQLQNTEAFF. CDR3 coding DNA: TGTGCCAGCAGGCCCGGACAGCTCCAGAACACTGAAGCTTTCTTT.

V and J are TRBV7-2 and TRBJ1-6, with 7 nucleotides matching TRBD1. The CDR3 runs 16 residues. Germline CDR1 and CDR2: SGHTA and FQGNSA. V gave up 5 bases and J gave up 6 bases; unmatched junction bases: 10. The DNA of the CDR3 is TGTGCCAGCAGCCTGGACAGGCAGACAACTAATTCACCCCTCCACTTT. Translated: CASSLDRQTTNSPLHF.